The following is a T cell receptor (beta chain) sequence with its context. As yet, its antigen is unknown. This record belongs to a study of cytomegalovirus exposure and HLA in healthy donors. Study findings and constraints: The authors confirmed in vitro that three CMV-associated chains were specific for CMV antigens. The listing of 150 to 200 TCR beta chains classed them as cytomegalovirus-associated.

Some clones are missing from TCRdb's copy, which holds only in-frame ones; the method was immunoSEQ multiplex PCR. The data hold about 120,000 clones, with 90% to 97% observed a single time. This CDR3 is 15 amino acids long. Trimming took 2 bases from V and 0 from J; bases not matched to a gene: 4. From germline, CDR1 is SQVTM and CDR2 ANQGSEA. Sequenced input: PBMCs. This rearrangement joins TRBV29-1 to TRBJ2-3, with 8 bases that match TRBD1. This sequence originates from a young man in good health and CMV-seronegative. CDR3 residues: CSVERRQGSTDTQYF. The CDR3 DNA follows: TGCAGCGTTGAACGGAGACAGGGGAGCACAGATACGCAGTATTTT.